This entry describes one T cell receptor (beta chain). The antigen is not known. Both 60 Vbeta primers and 13 Jbeta primers went into the PCR. Produced via immunoSEQ multiplex PCR; TCRdb's table is partial and in-frame only. The data contain over 95,000 clones, 74% of them singletons. The record originates from a study of cytomegalovirus exposure and HLA in healthy donors. Overall study: Assignment to the Caucasian-associated ancestry cluster applied to 81% of the 350 to 500 genotyped donors.

The study, taken as a whole, reports: Reported results showed that the classifier diagnosed cytomegalovirus status with high specificity and sensitivity. Roughly even sequencing depth across donors was the assumption behind the presence/absence analyses.

The germline V gene has CDR1 LNHNV and CDR2 YYDKDF (reference sequence). With 0 bases removed from V and 2 bases from J, the gap between germline ends came to 4 bases. The CDR3 has 13 amino acids. This rearrangement joins TRBV15 to TRBJ2-5; the D is unclear. The sequenced sample was PBMCs. This TCR was recovered from a woman in her thirties or forties in good health and CMV-seropositive. CDR3 region: CATSRDVQETQYF. CDR3 DNA sequence: TGTGCCACCAGCAGAGATGTACAAGAGACCCAGTACTTC.